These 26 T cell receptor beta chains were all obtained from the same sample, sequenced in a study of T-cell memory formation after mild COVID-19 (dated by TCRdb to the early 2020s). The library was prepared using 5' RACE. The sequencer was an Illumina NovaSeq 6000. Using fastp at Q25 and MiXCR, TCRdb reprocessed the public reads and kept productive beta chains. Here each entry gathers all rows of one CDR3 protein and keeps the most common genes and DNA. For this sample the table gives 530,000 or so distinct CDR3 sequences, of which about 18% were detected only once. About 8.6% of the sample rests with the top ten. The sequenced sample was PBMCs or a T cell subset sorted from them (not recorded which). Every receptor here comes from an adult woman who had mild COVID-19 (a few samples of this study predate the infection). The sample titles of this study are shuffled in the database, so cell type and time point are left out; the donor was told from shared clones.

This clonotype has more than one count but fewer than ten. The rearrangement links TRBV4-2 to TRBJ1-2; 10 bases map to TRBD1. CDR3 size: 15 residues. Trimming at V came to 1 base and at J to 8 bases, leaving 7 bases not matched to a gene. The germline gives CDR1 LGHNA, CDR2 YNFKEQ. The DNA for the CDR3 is TGTGCCAGCAGCCAAGCCCCGGGACAGGGGAGCGGCTACACCTTC. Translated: CASSQAPGQGSGYTF.

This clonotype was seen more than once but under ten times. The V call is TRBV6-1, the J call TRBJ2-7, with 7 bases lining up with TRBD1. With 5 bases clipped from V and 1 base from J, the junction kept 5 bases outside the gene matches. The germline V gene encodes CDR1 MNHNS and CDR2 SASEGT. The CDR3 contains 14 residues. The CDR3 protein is CASSRQGVSYEQYF. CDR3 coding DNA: TGTGCCAGCAGTCGGCAGGGGGTATCCTACGAGCAGTACTTC.

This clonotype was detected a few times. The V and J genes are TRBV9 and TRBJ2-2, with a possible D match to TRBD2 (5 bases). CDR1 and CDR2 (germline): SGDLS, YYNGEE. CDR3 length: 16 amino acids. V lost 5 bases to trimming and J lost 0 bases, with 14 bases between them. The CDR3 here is CASRVDGLTNTGELFF. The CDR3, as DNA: TGTGCCAGCAGGGTCGACGGACTTACGAACACCGGGGAGCTGTTTTTT. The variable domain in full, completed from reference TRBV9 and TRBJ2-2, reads DSGVTQTPKHLITATGQRVTLRCSPRSGDLSVYWYQQSLDQGLQFLIQYYNGEERAKGNILERFSAQQFPDLHSELNLSSLELGDSALYFCASRVDGLTNTGELFFGEGSRLTVL.

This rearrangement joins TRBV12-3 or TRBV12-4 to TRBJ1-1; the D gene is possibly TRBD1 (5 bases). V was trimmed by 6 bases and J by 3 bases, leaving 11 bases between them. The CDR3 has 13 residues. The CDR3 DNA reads TGTGCCAGCAGGAGTACAGGTTACACTGAAGCTTTCTTT. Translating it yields CASRSTGYTEAFF.

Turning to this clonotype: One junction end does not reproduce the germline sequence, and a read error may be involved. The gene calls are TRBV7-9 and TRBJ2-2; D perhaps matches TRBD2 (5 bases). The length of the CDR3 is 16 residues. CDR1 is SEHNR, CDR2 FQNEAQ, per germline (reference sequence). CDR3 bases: TGTGCCAGCAGCTCGGGGTGGCAGTCGAACACCGGGGAGCTGTATTTT. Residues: CASSSGWQSNTGELYF.

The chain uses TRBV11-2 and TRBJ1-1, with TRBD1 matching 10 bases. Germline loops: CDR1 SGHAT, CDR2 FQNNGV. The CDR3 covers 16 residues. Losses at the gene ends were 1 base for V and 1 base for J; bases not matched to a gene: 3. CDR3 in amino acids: CASSLGGTGANTEAFF. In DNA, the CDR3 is TGTGCCAGCAGCTTAGGGGGGACAGGGGCGAACACTGAAGCTTTCTTT.

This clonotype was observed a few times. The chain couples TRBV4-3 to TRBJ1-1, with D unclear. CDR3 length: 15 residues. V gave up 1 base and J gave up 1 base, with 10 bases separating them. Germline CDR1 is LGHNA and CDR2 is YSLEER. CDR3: CASSQGALGNTEAFF. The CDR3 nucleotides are TGCGCCAGCAGCCAAGGAGCGTTAGGGAACACTGAAGCTTTCTTT.

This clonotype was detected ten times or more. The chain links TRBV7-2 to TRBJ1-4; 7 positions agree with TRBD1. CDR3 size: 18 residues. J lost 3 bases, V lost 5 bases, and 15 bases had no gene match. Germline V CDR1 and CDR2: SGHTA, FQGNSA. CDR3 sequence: CASSRSRGMTVANEKLFF. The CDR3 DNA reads TGTGCCAGCAGCCGGAGCAGGGGGATGACGGTAGCTAATGAAAAACTGTTTTTT. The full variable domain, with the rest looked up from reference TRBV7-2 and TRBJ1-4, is GAGVSQSPSNKVTEKGKDVELRCDPISGHTALYWYRQSLGQGLEFLIYFQGNSAPDKSGLPSDRFSAERTGGSVSTLTIQRTQQEDSAVYLCASSRSRGMTVANEKLFFGSGTQLSVL.

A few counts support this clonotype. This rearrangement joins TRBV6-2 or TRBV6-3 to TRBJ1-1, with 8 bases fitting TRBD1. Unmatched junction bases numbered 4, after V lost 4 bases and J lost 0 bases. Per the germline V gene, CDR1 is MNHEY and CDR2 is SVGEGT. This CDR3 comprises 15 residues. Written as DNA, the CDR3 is TGTGCCAGCAGTTCAGGGGGCCCCTTGAACACTGAAGCTTTCTTT. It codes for CASSSGGPLNTEAFF.

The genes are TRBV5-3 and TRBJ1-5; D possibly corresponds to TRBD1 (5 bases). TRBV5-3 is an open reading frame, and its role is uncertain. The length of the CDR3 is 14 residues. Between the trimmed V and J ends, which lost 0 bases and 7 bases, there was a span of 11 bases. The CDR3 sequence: CARSLVWDEQPQHF. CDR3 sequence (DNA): TGTGCCAGAAGCTTGGTCTGGGACGAGCAGCCCCAGCATTTT.

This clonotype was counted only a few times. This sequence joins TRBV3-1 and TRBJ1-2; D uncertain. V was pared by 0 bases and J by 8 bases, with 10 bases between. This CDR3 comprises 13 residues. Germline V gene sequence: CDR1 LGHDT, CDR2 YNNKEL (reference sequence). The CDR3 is CASSQERLGGYTF. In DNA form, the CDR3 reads TGTGCCAGCAGCCAAGAACGGCTGGGGGGCTACACCTTC.

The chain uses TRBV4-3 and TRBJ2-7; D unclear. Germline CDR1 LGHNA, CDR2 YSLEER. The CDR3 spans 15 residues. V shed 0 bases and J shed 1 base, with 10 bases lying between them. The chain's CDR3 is CASSQDLWVSYEQYF. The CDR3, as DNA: TGCGCCAGCAGCCAAGATTTGTGGGTTTCCTACGAGCAGTACTTC.

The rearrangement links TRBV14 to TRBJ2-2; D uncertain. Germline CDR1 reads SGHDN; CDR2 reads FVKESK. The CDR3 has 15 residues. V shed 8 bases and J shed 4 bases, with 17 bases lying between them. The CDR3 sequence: CASQAVQTPTGELFF. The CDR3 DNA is TGTGCCAGCCAAGCCGTACAGACTCCCACCGGGGAGCTGTTTTTT.

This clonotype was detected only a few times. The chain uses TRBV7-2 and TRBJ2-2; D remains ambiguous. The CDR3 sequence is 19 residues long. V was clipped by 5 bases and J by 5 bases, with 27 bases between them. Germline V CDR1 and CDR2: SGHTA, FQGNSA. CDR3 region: CASSLKPPRTLAGTGELFF. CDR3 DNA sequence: TGTGCCAGCAGCCTAAAGCCCCCTAGGACCCTTGCTGGGACCGGGGAGCTGTTTTTT.

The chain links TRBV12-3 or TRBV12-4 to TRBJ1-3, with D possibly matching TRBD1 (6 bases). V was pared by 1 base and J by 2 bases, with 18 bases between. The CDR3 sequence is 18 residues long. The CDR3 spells CASSLDRDTQYTGNTIYF. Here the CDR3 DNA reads TGTGCCAGCAGTTTAGACCGGGACACCCAATACACTGGAAACACCATATATTTT.

The CDR3 spells CASSPSPPEGSEAFF. CDR3 in DNA: TGTGCCAGCTCACCAAGCCCCCCTGAGGGCTCTGAAGCTTTCTTT. The J gene is TRBJ1-1, the V gene TRBV18; D gene unclear. The CDR3 loop spans 15 amino acids. Germline V gives CDR1 KGHSH, CDR2 LQKENI. V was clipped by 2 bases and J by 6 bases, with 16 bases between them.

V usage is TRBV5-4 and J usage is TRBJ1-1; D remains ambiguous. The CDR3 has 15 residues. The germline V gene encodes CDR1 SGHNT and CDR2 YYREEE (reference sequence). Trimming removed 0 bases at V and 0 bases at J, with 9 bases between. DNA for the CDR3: TGTGCCAGCAGCTTGGCCTTGGGGATGAACACTGAAGCTTTCTTT. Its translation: CASSLALGMNTEAFF. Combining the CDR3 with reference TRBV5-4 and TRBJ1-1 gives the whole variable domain ETGVTQSPTHLIKTRGQQVTLRCSSQSGHNTVSWYQQALGQGPQFIFQYYREEENGRGNFPPRFSGLQFPNYSSELNVNALELDDSALYLCASSLALGMNTEAFFGQGTRLTVV.

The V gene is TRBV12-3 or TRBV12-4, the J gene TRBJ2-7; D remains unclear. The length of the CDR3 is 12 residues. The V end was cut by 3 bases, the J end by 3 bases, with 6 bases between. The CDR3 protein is CASSFFGYEQYF. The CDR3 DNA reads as TGTGCCAGCAGTTTCTTCGGCTACGAGCAGTACTTC.

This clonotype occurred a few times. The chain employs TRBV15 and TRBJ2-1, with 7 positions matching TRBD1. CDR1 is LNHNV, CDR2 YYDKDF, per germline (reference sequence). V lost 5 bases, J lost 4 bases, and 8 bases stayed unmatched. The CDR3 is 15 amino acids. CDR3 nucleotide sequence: TGTGCCACCAGCCGACAGGGTGGGGAATACAATGAGCAGTTCTTC. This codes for CATSRQGGEYNEQFF.

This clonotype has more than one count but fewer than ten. This CDR3 is CASTPALNNEQFF. The CDR3 coding sequence is TGTGCCAGCACCCCGGCACTGAACAATGAGCAGTTCTTC. The V call is TRBV27, the J call TRBJ2-1; D gene unclear. The length of the CDR3 is 13 residues. CDR1 and CDR2 (germline): MNHEY, SMNVEV (reference sequence). The germline V and J ends were trimmed by 7 bases and 5 bases, with 12 bases remaining between them.

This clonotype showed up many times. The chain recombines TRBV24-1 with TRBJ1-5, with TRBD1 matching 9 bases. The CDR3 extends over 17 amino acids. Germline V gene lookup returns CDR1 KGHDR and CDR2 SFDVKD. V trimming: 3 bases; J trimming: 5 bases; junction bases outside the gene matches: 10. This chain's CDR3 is CATSDPSLDRGDQPQHF. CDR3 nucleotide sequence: TGTGCCACCAGTGATCCCTCCCTAGACAGGGGGGATCAGCCCCAGCATTTT.

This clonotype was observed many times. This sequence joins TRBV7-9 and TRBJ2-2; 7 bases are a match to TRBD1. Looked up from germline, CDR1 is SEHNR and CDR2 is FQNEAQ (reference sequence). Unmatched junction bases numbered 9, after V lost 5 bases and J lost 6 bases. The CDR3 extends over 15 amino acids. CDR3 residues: CASSPQGRVPGELFF. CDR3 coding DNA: TGTGCCAGCAGCCCACAGGGGCGGGTCCCCGGGGAGCTGTTTTTT.

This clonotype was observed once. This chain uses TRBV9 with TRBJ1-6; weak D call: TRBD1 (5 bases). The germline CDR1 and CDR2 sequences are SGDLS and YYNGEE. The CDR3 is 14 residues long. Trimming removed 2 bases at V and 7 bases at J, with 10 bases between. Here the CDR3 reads CASSVGVPNSPLHF. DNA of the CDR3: TGTGCCAGCAGCGTGGGGGTGCCCAATTCACCCCTCCACTTT.

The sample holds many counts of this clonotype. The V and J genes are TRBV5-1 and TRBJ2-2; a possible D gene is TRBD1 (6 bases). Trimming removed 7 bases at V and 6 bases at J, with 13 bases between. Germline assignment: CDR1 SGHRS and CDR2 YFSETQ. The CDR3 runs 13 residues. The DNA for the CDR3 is TGCGCCAGCGCACCCCAGGGGCCCGGGGAGCTGTTTTTT. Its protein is CASAPQGPGELFF.

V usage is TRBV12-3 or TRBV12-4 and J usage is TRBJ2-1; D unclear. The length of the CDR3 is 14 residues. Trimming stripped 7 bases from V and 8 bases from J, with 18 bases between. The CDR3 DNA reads TGTGCCAGCACTTCTCCCCCAAAGCCTGATGAGCAGTTCTTC. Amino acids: CASTSPPKPDEQFF.

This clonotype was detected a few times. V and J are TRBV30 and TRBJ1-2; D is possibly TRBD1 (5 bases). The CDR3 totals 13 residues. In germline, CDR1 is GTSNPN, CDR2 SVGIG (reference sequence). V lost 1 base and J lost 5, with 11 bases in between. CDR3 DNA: TGTGCCTGGAGTGAGAACAGGCCGTATGGCTACACCTTC. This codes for CAWSENRPYGYTF.